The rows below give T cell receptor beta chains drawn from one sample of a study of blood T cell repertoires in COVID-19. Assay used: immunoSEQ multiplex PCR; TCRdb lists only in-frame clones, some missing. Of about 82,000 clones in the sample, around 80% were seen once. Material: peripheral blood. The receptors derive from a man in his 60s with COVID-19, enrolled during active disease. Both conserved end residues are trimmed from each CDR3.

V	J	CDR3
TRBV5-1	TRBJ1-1	ASSWGGGTEAF
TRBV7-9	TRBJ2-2	ASKARGTVNTGELF
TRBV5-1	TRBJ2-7	ASSLGGGTYEQY
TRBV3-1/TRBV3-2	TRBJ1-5	ASSQAQGSQPQH
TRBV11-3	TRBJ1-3	ASSLDTGYSGNTIY
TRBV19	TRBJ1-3	ASSTTGAVSGNTIY
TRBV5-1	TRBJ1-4	ASSLGASTNEKLF
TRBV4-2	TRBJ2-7	ASSQVGGSYEQY
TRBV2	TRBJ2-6	ASVGGGVWANVLT
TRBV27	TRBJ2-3	ARSVLTPSTDTQY
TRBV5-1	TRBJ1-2	ASSLSGTGGGYT
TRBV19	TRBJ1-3	ASRPGNGNTIY
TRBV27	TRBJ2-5	ASSRQGLGVTQY
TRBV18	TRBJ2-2	ASSSYTSGMSTGELF
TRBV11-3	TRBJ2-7	ASSLDRGEQY
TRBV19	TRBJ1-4	ASSIWGDPSNEKLF
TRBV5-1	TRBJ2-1	ASSLVRGGSYNEQF
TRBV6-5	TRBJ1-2	ASSYSRGPYGYT
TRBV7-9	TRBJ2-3	ASSLPTTSGGVTDTQY
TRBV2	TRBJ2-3	ASSERTSGRVDTQY
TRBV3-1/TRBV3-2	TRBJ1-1	ASSQVSREEAF
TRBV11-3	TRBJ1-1	ASSLDRGEAEAF
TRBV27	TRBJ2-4	ASSPLSAERVNIQY
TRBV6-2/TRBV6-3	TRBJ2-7	ASSYELAVYEQY
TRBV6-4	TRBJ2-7	ASSGAHQGHGSYEQY
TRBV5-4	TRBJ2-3	ASSSPGLVTDTQY
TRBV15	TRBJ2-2	ATSSSTRRTGELF
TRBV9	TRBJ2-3	ASSGTGATGTRITDTQY
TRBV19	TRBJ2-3	ASSGRTGSGDTQY
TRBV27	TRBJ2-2	ASSLFDTGELF
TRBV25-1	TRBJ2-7	ASSDLGDEQY
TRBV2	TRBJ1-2	ASSITMHSGYT
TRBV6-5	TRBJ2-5	ASSYSTSGSGKTQY
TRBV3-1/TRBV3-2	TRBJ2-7	ASSQVKDRGVGEQY
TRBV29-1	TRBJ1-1	SVLGGVSEAF
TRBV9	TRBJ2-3	ASSVAPFVQVTDTQY
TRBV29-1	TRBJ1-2	SVDRDSNGYT